The sequence of this TCR beta chain was determined in a study of T-cell reconstitution after alpha-beta-depleted transplantation in children. During its preparation, the TCRbeta library received unique molecular identifiers. TCRdb fed the PCR reads into MiXCR, producing one record per CDR3 protein. Here the sample spans 150,000 to 250,000 distinct CDR3 sequences, about 14% being singletons. Per germline, CDR1 SQVTM and CDR2 ANQGSEA. This CDR3 is 13 amino acids long. J gave up 5 bases and V 7 bases, and 7 bases lay outside the gene matches. This clonotype was observed many times. The sequence was obtained from a human donor who donated a stem cell graft to a child with acute lymphoblastic leukemia. The chain carries TRBV29-1 and TRBJ2-2; TRBD2 matches at 7 bases. Sequences were derived from PBMCs from the stem cell graft donor, sampled from the stem cell graft. The chain's CDR3 is CSAAPGRTGELFF. CDR3 sequence (DNA): TGCAGCGCCGCCCCCGGGAGGACCGGGGAGCTGTTTTTT.